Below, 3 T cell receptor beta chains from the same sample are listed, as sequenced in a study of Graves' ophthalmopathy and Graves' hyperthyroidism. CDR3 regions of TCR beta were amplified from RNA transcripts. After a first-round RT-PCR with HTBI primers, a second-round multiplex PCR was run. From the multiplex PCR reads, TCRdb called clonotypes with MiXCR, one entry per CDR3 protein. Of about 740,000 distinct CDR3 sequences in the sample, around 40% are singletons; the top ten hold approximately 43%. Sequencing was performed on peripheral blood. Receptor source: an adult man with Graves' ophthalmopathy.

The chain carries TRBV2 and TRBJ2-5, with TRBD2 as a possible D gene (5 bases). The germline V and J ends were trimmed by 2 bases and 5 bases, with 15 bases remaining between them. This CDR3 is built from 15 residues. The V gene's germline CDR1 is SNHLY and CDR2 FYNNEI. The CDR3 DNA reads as TGTGCCAGCAGTGAAACGGCGGGTGACTCGGAGACCCAGTACTTC. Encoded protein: CASSETAGDSETQYF. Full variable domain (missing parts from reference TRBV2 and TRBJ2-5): EPEVTQTPSHQVTQMGQEVILRCVPISNHLYFYWYRQILGQKVEFLVSFYNNEISEKSEIFDDQFSVERPDGSNFTLKIRSTKLEDSAMYFCASSETAGDSETQYFGPGTRLLVL.

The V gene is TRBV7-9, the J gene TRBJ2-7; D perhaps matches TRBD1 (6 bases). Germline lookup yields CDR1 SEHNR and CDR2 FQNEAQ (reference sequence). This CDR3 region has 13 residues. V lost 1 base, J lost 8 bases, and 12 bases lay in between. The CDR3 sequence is CASSLGVGAKQYF. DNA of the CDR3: TGTGCCAGCAGCTTAGGGGTGGGGGCCAAGCAGTACTTC.

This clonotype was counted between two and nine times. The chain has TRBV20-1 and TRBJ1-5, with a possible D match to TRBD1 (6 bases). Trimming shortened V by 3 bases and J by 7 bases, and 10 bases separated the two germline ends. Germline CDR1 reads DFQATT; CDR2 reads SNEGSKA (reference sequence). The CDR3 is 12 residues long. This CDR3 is CSARQRGQPQHF. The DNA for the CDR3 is TGCAGTGCTAGGCAGAGGGGGCAGCCCCAGCATTTT.